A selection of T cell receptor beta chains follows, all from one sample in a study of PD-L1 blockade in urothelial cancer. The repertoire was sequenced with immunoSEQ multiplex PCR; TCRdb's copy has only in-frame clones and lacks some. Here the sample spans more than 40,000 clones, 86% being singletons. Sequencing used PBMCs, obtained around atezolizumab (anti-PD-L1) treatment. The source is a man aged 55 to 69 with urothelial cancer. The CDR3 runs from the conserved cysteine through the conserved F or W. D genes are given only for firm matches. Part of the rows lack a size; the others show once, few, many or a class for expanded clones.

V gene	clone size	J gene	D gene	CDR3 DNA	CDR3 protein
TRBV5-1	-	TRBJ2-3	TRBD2	TGCGCCAGCAGCTTGGCTAGCGGGGTCACAGATACGCAGTATTTT	CASSLASGVTDTQYF
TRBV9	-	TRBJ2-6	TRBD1	TGTGCCAGCAGCGTAGATTGGGACAGGATACTCTCTGGGGCCAACGTCCTGACTTTC	CASSVDWDRILSGANVLTF
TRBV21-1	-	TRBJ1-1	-	TGTGCCAGCAGCGGCCTAGGGGGTTCGAACACTGAAGCTTTCTTT	CASSGLGGSNTEAFF
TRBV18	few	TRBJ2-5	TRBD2	TGTGCCAGCTCACCACCGATCACTAGCGGGAGAGACGCCAGGGAGACCCAGTACTTC	CASSPPITSGRDARETQYF
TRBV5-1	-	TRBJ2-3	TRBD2	TGCGCCAGCAGCTATCGGATGGCGAGCGGGAGCCCCACAGATACGCAGTATTTT	CASSYRMASGSPTDTQYF
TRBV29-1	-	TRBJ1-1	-	TGCAGCGTTGAAGGGGCAAACGGTATGAACACTGAAGCTTTCTTT	CSVEGANGMNTEAFF
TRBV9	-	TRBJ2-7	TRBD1	TGTGCCAGCAGCGTAGGACAGGGGACAAACGAGCAGTACTTC	CASSVGQGTNEQYF
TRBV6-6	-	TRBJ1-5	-	TGTGCCAGCAAAATCGACACATACAATCAGCCCCAGCATTTT	CASKIDTYNQPQHF
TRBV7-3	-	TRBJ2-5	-	TGTGCCAGCAGCTTGCTTGGCGGGATGGGAGAGACCCAGTACTTC	CASSLLGGMGETQYF
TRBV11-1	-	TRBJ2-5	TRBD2	TGTGCCAGCAGGGCTAGCGGGGGACAAGAGACCCAGTACTTC	CASRASGGQETQYF
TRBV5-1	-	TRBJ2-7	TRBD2	TGCGCCAGCAGCCCGCGGACTAGCGGATCCTACGAGCAGTACTTC	CASSPRTSGSYEQYF
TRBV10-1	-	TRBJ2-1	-	TGCGCCAGCAGTGAATCAAGGAGGGGTGGAGATGAGCAGTTCTTC	CASSESRRGGDEQFF
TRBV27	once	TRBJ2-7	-	TGTGCCAGCAGTATCAATCCACAGGGAGCCTACGAGCAGTACTTC	CASSINPQGAYEQYF
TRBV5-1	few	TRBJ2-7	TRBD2	TGCGCCAGCAGCCAAGGGGACCCGGGGGGGGAGCAGTACTTC	CASSQGDPGGEQYF
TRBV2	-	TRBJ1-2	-	TGTGCCAGCAGTGCTCAGGATAACTATGGCTACACCTTC	CASSAQDNYGYTF
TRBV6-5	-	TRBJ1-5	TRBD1	TGTGCCAGCCGCCGGACGGGACAGGGCGGTCAGCCCCAGCATTTT	CASRRTGQGGQPQHF
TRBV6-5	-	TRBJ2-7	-	TGTGCCAGCAGGTCGGCTAGCTCCCACGAGCAGTACTTC	CASRSASSHEQYF
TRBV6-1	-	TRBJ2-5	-	TGTGCCTCACTCAATGTGCGCCAAGAGACCCAGTACTTC	CASLNVRQETQYF
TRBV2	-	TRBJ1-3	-	TGTGCCAGCAGTGGGCAGGGCGAAAACACCATATATTTT	CASSGQGENTIYF
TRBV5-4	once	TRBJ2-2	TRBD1	TGTGCCAGCCACAGCGGGCAGGGGGCCAGCGGGGAGCTGTTTTTT	CASHSGQGASGELFF
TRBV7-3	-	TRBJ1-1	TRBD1	TGTGCCAGCAGCGCACAGGGGGCAGCTGAAGCTTTCTTT	CASSAQGAAEAFF
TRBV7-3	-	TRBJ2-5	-	TGTGCCAGCAGCGTCTTTAGGGGAGAGACCCAGTACTTC	CASSVFRGETQYF
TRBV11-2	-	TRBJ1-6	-	TGTGCCAGCAGCTTAGAAGGGGTCGATTCACCCCTCCACTTT	CASSLEGVDSPLHF
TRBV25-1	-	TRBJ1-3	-	TGTGCCAGCAGTGCCGGACAGTTCTCTGGAAACACCATATATTTT	CASSAGQFSGNTIYF
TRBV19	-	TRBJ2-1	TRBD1	TGTGCCAGTAGTGTTGACAGGGGAAGAGGCGAGCAGTTCTTC	CASSVDRGRGEQFF
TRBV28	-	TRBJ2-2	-	TGTGCCAGCAGCCCCCCCGGTAGGGGCACCGGGGAGCTGTTTTTT	CASSPPGRGTGELFF
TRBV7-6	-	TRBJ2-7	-	TGTGCCAGCAGCTTAATCTCCGGCAGGGCCCCTGGGGAGCAGTACTTC	CASSLISGRAPGEQYF
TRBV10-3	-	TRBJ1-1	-	TGTGCCATCAGTGCGGTTCGGGGTAAAACTGAAGCTTTCTTT	CAISAVRGKTEAFF
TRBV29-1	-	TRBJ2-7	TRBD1	TGCAGCGGCCAGACAGGGTACGAGCAGTACTTC	CSGQTGYEQYF
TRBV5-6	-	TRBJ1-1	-	TGTGCCAGCAGCATGACAGAGAACACTGAAGCTTTCTTT	CASSMTENTEAFF
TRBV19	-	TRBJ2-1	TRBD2	TGTGCCAGTAGTATGGGACTAGGGGGACTCAATGAGCAGTTCTTC	CASSMGLGGLNEQFF
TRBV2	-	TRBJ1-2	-	TGTGCCAGCAGTGAAACGGCGGGGAATAACTATGGCTACACCTTC	CASSETAGNNYGYTF
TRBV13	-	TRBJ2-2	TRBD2	TGTGCCACTCACCGAGGAGGGACTAGCGGGAGGGGGACCGGGGAGCTGTTTTTT	CATHRGGTSGRGTGELFF
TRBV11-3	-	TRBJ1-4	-	TGTGCCAGCAGCCTGACGACGGCCTCGGGGGAAAAACTGTTTTTT	CASSLTTASGEKLFF
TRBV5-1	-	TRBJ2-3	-	TGCGCCAGCAGCTTCGGGGGCACAGATACGCAGTATTTT	CASSFGGTDTQYF
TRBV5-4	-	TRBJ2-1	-	TGTGCCAGTTCTAGCATGGGGATGAGGGACAATGAGCAGTTCTTC	CASSSMGMRDNEQFF
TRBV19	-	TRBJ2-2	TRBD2	TGTGCCAGTAACCTCGGCGGGACTAGCGTTCCCGGGGAGCTGTTTTTT	CASNLGGTSVPGELFF